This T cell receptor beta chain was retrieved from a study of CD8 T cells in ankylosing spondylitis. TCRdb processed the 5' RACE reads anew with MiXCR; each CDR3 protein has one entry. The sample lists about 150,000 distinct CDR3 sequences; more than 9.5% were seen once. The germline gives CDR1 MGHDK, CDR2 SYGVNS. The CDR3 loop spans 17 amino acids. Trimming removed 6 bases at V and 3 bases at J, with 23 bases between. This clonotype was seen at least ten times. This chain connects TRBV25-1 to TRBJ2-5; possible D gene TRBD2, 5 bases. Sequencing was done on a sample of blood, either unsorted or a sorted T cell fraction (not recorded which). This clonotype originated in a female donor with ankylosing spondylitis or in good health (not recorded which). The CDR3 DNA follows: TGTGCCAGCAGGAGGGCCCCAGAGAAGAGTATCGAAGAGACCCAGTACTTC. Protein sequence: CASRRAPEKSIEETQYF. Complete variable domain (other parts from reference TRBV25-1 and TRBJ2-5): EADIYQTPRYLVIGTGKKITLECSQTMGHDKMYWYQQDPGMELHLIHYSYGVNSTEKGDLSSESTVSRIRTEHFPLTLESARPSHTSQYLCASRRAPEKSIEETQYFGPGTRLLVL.